What follows describes a single T cell receptor beta chain. These data originate in a study of preoperative IRX-2 immunotherapy in early breast cancer. Trimming cost V 5 bases and J 6 bases; bases outside gene matches: 21. Germline V gene lookup returns CDR1 SGHNT and CDR2 YENEEA. This CDR3 is 19 amino acids long. Stated treatment: preoperative locoregional IRX-2 cytokine immunotherapy. Patients received preoperative, locoregional IRX-2 cytokine immunotherapy in a phase Ib study. Some clones are missing from TCRdb's copy, which holds only in-frame ones; the method was immunoSEQ multiplex PCR. The sample lists tens of thousands of clones; under 90% were seen once.

This TCR was recovered from a human donor with breast cancer. The sequenced sample was tumor tissue, obtained after IRX-2 immunotherapy. The V call is TRBV11-3, the J call TRBJ2-3; TRBD1 agrees at 9 bases. CDR3 residues: CASSGGIPGQGRYSDTQYF. CDR3 sequence (DNA): TGTGCCAGCAGCGGAGGAATTCCGGGACAGGGACGGTACTCCGATACGCAGTATTTT.